Given below is one TCR beta chain in context. The antigen is undetermined. These data come from a study of cytomegalovirus exposure and HLA in healthy donors. Whole-study results and caveats: Evidence from a later analysis indicated that most CMV-associated TCR beta chains looked HLA-restricted.

The V and J ends lost 4 bases and 2 bases, in that order; junction bases with no gene match: 2. The length of the CDR3 is 12 residues. In germline, CDR1 is SQVTM, CDR2 ANQGSEA. The PCR made use of 60 Vbeta and 13 Jbeta primers. Assay used: immunoSEQ multiplex PCR; TCRdb lists only in-frame clones, some missing. The repertoire consists of about 75,000 clones, with more than 65% occurring once and the leading ten covering approximately 17%. The source material was PBMCs. This clonotype was sampled from a man in his sixties or seventies in good health and CMV-seropositive. V gene TRBV29-1 combines with J gene TRBJ2-7, with 7 bases aligning to TRBD1. CDR3 bases: TGCAGCGTTGGGGACAGTACCTACGAGCAGTACTTC. Translated, it gives CSVGDSTYEQYF.